The next 14 T cell receptor beta chains were all read from a single sample in a study of CXCR3-negative and CXCR3-positive naive CD8 T cells. Each TRB cDNA library was prepared by 5' RACE (with UMI labels). One entry per CDR3 protein, without DNA, is what TCRdb gives after re-calling the 5' RACE reads. The sample has around 140,000 distinct CDR3 sequences, and its top ten clones hold 0.49%. The sample comprised naive CXCR3- CD8+ T cells from blood. Subset in this sample: CD45RO-CCR7+CD27+CD95- naive CD8+ T cells lacking CXCR3 (TNR3-). Receptors originate from a human donor in good health. Some clones in this sample may be carry-over from other donors' samples.

The chain is built from TRBV20-1 and TRBJ2-1; TCRdb outputs TRBD2, but without DNA this stays unchecked. There are 17 residues in the CDR3. Germline V CDR1 and CDR2: DFQATT, SNEGSKA (reference sequence). CDR3 amino acids: CSARGLRAGTSYNEQFF.

The chain couples TRBV7-8 to TRBJ2-2; TCRdb reports TRBD1, a call that lacks DNA to check it against. The germline gives CDR1 SGHVS, CDR2 FQNEAQ. The CDR3 contains 17 residues. The CDR3 spells CASSLNDRKANTGELFF.

The chain recombines TRBV5-4 with TRBJ1-1; without DNA, the TCRdb call of TRBD1 cannot be checked. CDR3 length equals 16 residues. The germline V gene has CDR1 SGHNT and CDR2 YYREEE (reference sequence). CDR3 amino acids: CASSFGTQDGYTEAFF.

This chain links TRBV10-3 with TRBJ2-7; TCRdb indicates TRBD1, and absent DNA this call remains unverified. CDR1 is ENHRY, CDR2 SYGVKD, per germline. The CDR3 covers 12 residues. CDR3 protein: CAISTGYYEQYF.

V and J are TRBV13 and TRBJ2-3; checking the TCRdb D call of TRBD1 is not possible without DNA. Germline CDR1 is PRHDT and CDR2 is FYEKMQ (reference sequence). The CDR3 sequence is 17 residues long. The CDR3 spells CASSSRQAGTTTDTQYF.

This chain links TRBV29-1 with TRBJ2-7; with no DNA, the TCRdb D assignment of TRBD1 cannot be verified. This CDR3 spans 13 amino acids. The germline gives CDR1 SQVTM, CDR2 ANQGSEA. The CDR3 region is CSVDRGESYEQYF.

This rearrangement joins TRBV4-3 to TRBJ2-7. Germline CDR1 LGHNA, CDR2 YSLEER. The CDR3 loop spans 15 amino acids. The CDR3: CASSQEDVDNYEQYF.

The chain couples TRBV5-5 to TRBJ2-1; the TRBD1 assignment by TCRdb is unverifiable without DNA. CDR1 is SGHKS and CDR2 is YYEKEE in the germline V gene (reference sequence). This CDR3 is built from 16 residues. CDR3 region: CASSLEPGPPLCEQFF. Full variable domain (outside the CDR3, taken from reference TRBV5-5 and TRBJ2-1): DAGVTQSPTHLIKTRGQQVTLRCSPISGHKSVSWYQQVLGQGPQFIFQYYEKEERGRGNFPDRFSARQFPNYSSELNVNALLLGDSALYLCASSLEPGPPLCEQFFGPGTRLTVL.

The chain's CDR3 is CAIREGQGNTEAFF. The chain recombines TRBV10-3 with TRBJ1-1; lacking DNA, the TRBD1 call made by TCRdb goes unchecked. The V gene's germline CDR1 is ENHRY and CDR2 SYGVKD. The CDR3 sequence is 14 residues long.

The chain links TRBV7-9 to TRBJ2-1; TCRdb proposes TRBD1, but this gene call is untestable without DNA. CDR1 and CDR2 (germline): SEHNR, FQNEAQ (reference sequence). The CDR3 runs 14 residues. Here the CDR3 reads CASPGQGSYNEQFF.

The V call is TRBV20-1, the J call TRBJ2-4; the TCRdb call, TRBD1, lacks DNA for checking. The CDR3 sequence is 14 residues long. Germline V gene lookup returns CDR1 DFQATT and CDR2 SNEGSKA (reference sequence). Here the CDR3 reads CSAIAPDSQNIQYF.

This rearrangement joins TRBV28 to TRBJ2-2. From germline, CDR1 is MDHEN and CDR2 SYDVKM. The CDR3 spans 14 residues. CDR3 region: CASSLHYQTGELFF.

The chain couples TRBV12-3 or TRBV12-4 to TRBJ1-1; TCRdb's D call of TRBD1 is untestable without DNA. The CDR3 totals 15 residues. CDR3 sequence reads: CASSTTHSSGEEAFF.

CDR3 region: CASSLSDGKNIQYF. The rearrangement joins TRBV7-9 to TRBJ2-4. Per the germline V gene, CDR1 is SEHNR and CDR2 is FQNEAQ (reference sequence). The CDR3 is made up of 14 amino acids.